A single sample is the source of the 9 T cell receptor beta chains below, sequenced in a study of blood T cells in healthy people across ages. A second 7 to 11 cycle PCR used barcoded and J-beta primers. TCRdb ran MiXCR on the 5' RACE reads and lists one entry per CDR3 protein. This sample carries 1.4 million to 1.5 million distinct CDR3 sequences, about 43% of them seen once, and the ten largest clones take 6.5% to 10%. Sample: blood. All receptors derive from a young woman in good health.

The rearrangement joins TRBV12-3 or TRBV12-4 to TRBJ2-5, with D unresolved. The ends were cut back, 2 bases at V and 3 bases at J, with 7 bases in the middle. This CDR3 contains 13 residues. In DNA, the CDR3 is TGTGCCAGCAGTTTAAGCGACGAAGAGACCCAGTACTTC. It encodes CASSLSDEETQYF.

The rearrangement links TRBV6-1 to TRBJ1-2, with D uncertain. The V end was cut by 2 bases, the J end by 2 bases, with 12 bases between. CDR1 and CDR2 (germline): MNHNS, SASEGT. The CDR3 sequence is 15 residues long. CDR3 coding DNA: TGTGCCAGCAGTGAAAACAGCCTTTTGAACTATGGCTACACCTTC. Amino acid sequence: CASSENSLLNYGYTF.

The chain carries TRBV12-3 or TRBV12-4 and TRBJ2-5; weak D call: TRBD1 (5 bases). This CDR3 has 14 residues. V lost 7 bases and J lost 11, with 23 bases in between. The chain's CDR3 is CASTNGAEYNEQYF. The CDR3 coding sequence is TGTGCCAGCACTAATGGGGCGGAGTACAATGAGCAGTACTTC.

A few counts support this clonotype. This chain connects TRBV20-1 to TRBJ2-3, with D unresolved. Trimming stripped 0 bases from V and 8 bases from J, with 12 bases between. Germline values: CDR1 DFQATT, CDR2 SNEGSKA (reference sequence). This CDR3 spans 13 amino acids. This CDR3 is CSARDSGLGTQYF. In DNA form, the CDR3 reads TGCAGTGCTAGAGATTCCGGGTTGGGTACGCAGTATTTT.

This clonotype was seen more than once but under ten times. The chain combines TRBV27 with TRBJ2-1, with TRBD1 matching 9 bases. Germline CDR1 reads MNHEY; CDR2 reads SMNVEV (reference sequence). Unmatched junction bases numbered 6, after V lost 2 bases and J lost 7 bases. This CDR3 spans 15 amino acids. In nucleotides, the CDR3 is TGTGCCAGCAGTTTAACGAGACAGGGGGGTAATGAGCAGTTCTTC. As protein: CASSLTRQGGNEQFF.

This chain uses TRBV6-1 with TRBJ2-1, with 8 bases fitting TRBD1. In germline, CDR1 is MNHNS, CDR2 SASEGT. CDR3 length: 16 residues. The V gene end was trimmed by 6 bases and the J gene end by 5 bases; junction bases not matched to a gene: 12. The CDR3 sequence: CASSWEKGQAHNEQFF. The CDR3 nucleotides read TGTGCCAGCAGCTGGGAAAAGGGACAGGCCCACAATGAGCAGTTCTTC.

The sample holds a few counts of this clonotype. This chain connects TRBV6-5 to TRBJ2-7; D is possibly TRBD1 or TRBD2 (7 bases each). Between the trimmed V and J ends, which lost 0 bases and 6 bases, there was a span of 15 bases. Germline loops: CDR1 MNHEY, CDR2 SVGAGI. The CDR3 is 15 amino acids. CDR3 sequence reads: CASSYSWGGGSEQYF. CDR3 DNA: TGTGCCAGCAGTTACTCTTGGGGAGGGGGCTCCGAGCAGTACTTC.

The chain joins TRBV7-2 to TRBJ2-1; 10 bases are shared with TRBD2. The V gene end was trimmed by 2 bases and the J gene end by 6 bases; junction bases not matched to a gene: 7. The CDR3 sequence is 16 residues long. CDR1 is SGHTA, CDR2 FQGNSA, per germline. The CDR3 DNA reads as TGTGCCAGCAGCTTATCTGGGCTAGCGGGAGTCAATGAGCAGTTCTTC. Protein sequence: CASSLSGLAGVNEQFF.

The chain couples TRBV5-1 to TRBJ1-6; D not certain. This CDR3 spans 15 amino acids. V dropped 1 base and J dropped 9 bases, with 14 bases sitting between them. Germline V CDR1 and CDR2: SGHRS, YFSETQ. Here the CDR3 reads CASSLKSTLGSPLHF. Here the CDR3 DNA reads TGCGCCAGCAGCTTGAAAAGTACCTTGGGTTCACCCCTCCACTTT.